The sequence of this T cell receptor beta chain was determined in a study of beta chain features in type 1 diabetes. Across the whole study: Patients shared similar age, gender and cell yields with healthy donors. Findings and limits, study-wide: Moderately but significantly shorter TCRB CDR3s were found in Type 1 diabetes patients in all four CD4+ subsets. Naive, central memory and Treg TCRB repertoires seemed to resemble each other more closely in patients than they did in healthy donors.

Sequenced material consisted of expressed TCRB transcripts (all of the isolated RNA was reverse transcribed). This table comes from immunoSEQ multiplex PCR, and its TCRdb copy is limited to in-frame clones, with some not included. The sample holds approximately 110,000 clones, less than 40% seen once. Comments on this clone: The target antigen is unknown. The same CDR3 is also encoded by other DNA sequences in this sample.

The TCR originated in a woman aged 18 to 35 in good health. Specimen: stem cell memory CD4+ T cells from blood.

CDR3 sequence: CASSPRVGSYEQYF. CDR3 nucleotides: TGTGCCAGTAGTCCCAGGGTAGGTTCCTACGAGCAGTACTTC. The chain employs TRBV19 and TRBJ2-7, with a tentative D call TRBD1 (5 bases). From germline, CDR1 is LNHDA and CDR2 SQIVND (reference sequence). V lost 5 bases, J lost 1 base, and 12 bases lay in between. The CDR3 runs to 14 residues. The full variable domain, rest sourced from reference TRBV19 and TRBJ2-7, is DGGITQSPKYLFRKEGQNVTLSCEQNLNHDAMYWYRQDPGQGLRLIYYSQIVNDFQKGDIAEGYSVSREKKESFPLTVTSAQKNPTAFYLCASSPRVGSYEQYFGPGTRLTVT.